This T cell receptor (beta chain) was captured in a study of beta chain features in type 1 diabetes. Study findings and constraints: It was not settled here whether HLA type affects TCRB rearrangement.

With respect to this clone: Its antigen is currently unknown.

Trimming took 1 base from V and 5 from J; bases not matched to a gene: 6. The germline CDR1 and CDR2 sequences are SGHDT and YYEEEE. This CDR3 spans 15 amino acids. Investigators reverse transcribed all isolated RNA, so they sequenced expressed TCRB transcripts. Data came from immunoSEQ multiplex PCR; TCRdb stores just in-frame clones and leaves some out. The data contain roughly 450,000 clones, more than 9.5% of them seen just once; the ten biggest clones take up about 0.042%. Sequencing used naive CD4+ T cells from blood. The receptor was isolated from a woman aged 18-29 years in good health. The chain links TRBV5-6 to TRBJ1-5; TRBD1 matches 7 bases. The CDR3 loop is CASSLIGTADQPQHF. The CDR3 region has the DNA TGTGCCAGCAGCTTGATCGGGACAGCCGATCAGCCCCAGCATTTT.